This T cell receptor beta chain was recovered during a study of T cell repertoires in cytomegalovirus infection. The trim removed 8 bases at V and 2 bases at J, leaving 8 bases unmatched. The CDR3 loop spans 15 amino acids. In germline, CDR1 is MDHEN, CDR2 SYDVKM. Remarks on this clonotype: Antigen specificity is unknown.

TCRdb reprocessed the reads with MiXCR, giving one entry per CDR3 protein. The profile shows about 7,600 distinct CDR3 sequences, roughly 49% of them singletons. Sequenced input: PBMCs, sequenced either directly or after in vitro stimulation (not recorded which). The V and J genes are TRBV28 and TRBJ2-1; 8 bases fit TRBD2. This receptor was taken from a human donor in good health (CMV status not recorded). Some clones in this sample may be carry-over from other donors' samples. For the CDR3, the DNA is TGTGCCAGCGGCCGACTAGCGCCTACCTACAATGAGCAGTTCTTC. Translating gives CASGRLAPTYNEQFF.